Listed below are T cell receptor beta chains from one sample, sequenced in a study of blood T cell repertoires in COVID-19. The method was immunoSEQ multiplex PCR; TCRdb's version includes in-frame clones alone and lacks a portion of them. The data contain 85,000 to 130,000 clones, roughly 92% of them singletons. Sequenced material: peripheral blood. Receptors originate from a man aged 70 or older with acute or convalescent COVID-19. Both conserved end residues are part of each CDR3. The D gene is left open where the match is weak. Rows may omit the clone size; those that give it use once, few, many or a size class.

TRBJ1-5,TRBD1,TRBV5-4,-,CASSLERQGDQPQHF,TGTGCCAGCAGCTTGGAACGACAGGGAGATCAGCCCCAGCATTTT
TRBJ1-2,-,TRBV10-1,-,CASSTGTPAGYGYTF,TGCGCCAGCAGTACCGGGACACCCGCTGGCTATGGCTACACCTTC
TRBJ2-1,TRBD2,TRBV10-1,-,CASSPIAGNNEQFF,TGCGCCAGCAGTCCGATAGCGGGTAACAATGAGCAGTTCTTC
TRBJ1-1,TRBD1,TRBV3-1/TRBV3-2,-,CASSPPGQGLNTEAFF,TGTGCCAGCAGTCCCCCGGGACAGGGGTTGAACACTGAAGCTTTCTTT
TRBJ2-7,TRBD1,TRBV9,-,CASSVATGTGWDSPYEQYF,TGTGCCAGCAGCGTCGCGACCGGGACAGGTTGGGATTCTCCCTACGAGCAGTACTTC
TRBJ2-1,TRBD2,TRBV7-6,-,CASSFLPTSGGSDEQFF,TGTGCCAGCAGCTTCCTACCGACTAGCGGGGGTTCGGATGAGCAGTTCTTC
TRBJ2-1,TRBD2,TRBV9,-,CASSAPLAGINEQFF,TGTGCCAGCAGCGCCCCCCTAGCGGGTATCAATGAGCAGTTCTTC
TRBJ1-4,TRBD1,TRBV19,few,CASSISGGFEKLFF,TGTGCCAGTAGTATATCAGGGGGCTTTGAAAAACTGTTTTTT
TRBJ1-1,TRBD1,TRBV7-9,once,CASSDPRDRGLLTEAFF,TGTGCCAGCAGCGATCCTAGGGACAGGGGGCTTTTGACTGAAGCTTTCTTT
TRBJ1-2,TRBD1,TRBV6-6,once,CASSYTGTGAYGYTF,TGTGCCAGCAGTTACACCGGGACAGGGGCCTATGGCTACACCTTC
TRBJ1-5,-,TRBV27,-,CASKSTGTNQPQHF,TGTGCCAGCAAAAGTACAGGGACAAATCAGCCCCAGCATTTT
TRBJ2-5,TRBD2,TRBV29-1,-,CSADLSGRKETQYF,TGCAGCGCCGACCTAAGCGGGAGGAAAGAGACCCAGTACTTC
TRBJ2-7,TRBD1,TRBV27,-,CASSPRQGPYEQYF,TGTGCCAGCAGTCCGCGACAGGGTCCCTACGAGCAGTACTTC
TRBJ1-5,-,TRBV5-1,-,CASSLEYGGDQPQHF,TGCGCCAGCAGCTTGGAGTATGGGGGGGATCAGCCCCAGCATTTT
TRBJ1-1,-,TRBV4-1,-,CASSHRAGRPNTEAFF,TGCGCCAGCAGCCATAGGGCGGGGCGACCTAACACTGAAGCTTTCTTT
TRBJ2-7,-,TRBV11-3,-,CASRPAGAYEQYF,TGTGCTTCCCGACCGGCCGGGGCCTACGAGCAGTACTTC
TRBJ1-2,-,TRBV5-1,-,CASSLVQSNYGYTF,TGCGCCAGCAGCTTGGTCCAGTCTAACTATGGCTACACCTTC
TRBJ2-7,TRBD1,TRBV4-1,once,CASSAGQAHVYEQYF,TGCGCCAGCAGCGCCGGACAGGCTCATGTCTACGAGCAGTACTTC
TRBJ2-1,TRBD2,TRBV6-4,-,CASSETSGSFNEQFF,TGTGCCAGCAGTGAAACTAGCGGGAGCTTCAATGAGCAGTTCTTC
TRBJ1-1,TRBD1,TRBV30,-,CAWDRGLDEAFF,TGTGCCTGGGACAGGGGGCTTGATGAAGCTTTCTTT
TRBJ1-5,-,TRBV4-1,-,CASSQEAVGGNQPQHF,TGCGCCAGCAGCCAAGAAGCGGTTGGGGGCAATCAGCCCCAGCATTTT
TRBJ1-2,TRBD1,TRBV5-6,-,CASSVGDRVGYTF,TGTGCCAGCAGCGTGGGGGACAGGGTGGGCTACACCTTC
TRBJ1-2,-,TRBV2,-,CASSAGAGNYGYTF,TGTGCCAGCAGTGCAGGGGCGGGTAACTATGGCTACACCTTC
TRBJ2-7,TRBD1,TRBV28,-,CASSPGQGERHEQYF,TGTGCCAGCAGTCCGGGACAGGGTGAGCGGCACGAGCAGTACTTC
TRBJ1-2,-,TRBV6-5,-,CASRITADYGYTF,TGTGCCAGCAGGATAACTGCTGACTATGGCTACACCTTC
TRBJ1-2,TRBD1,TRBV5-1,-,CASSLVGTGRGYTF,TGCGCCAGCAGCTTGGTTGGGACAGGGAGGGGCTACACCTTC
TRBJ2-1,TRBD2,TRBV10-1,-,CASRPGGGNEQFF,TGCGCCAGCAGACCAGGCGGGGGCAATGAGCAGTTCTTC